Sequencing of this T cell receptor beta chain was carried out in a study of beta chain features in type 1 diabetes. Sequencing targeted expressed TCRB transcripts, as all isolated RNA had been reverse transcribed. The table came from immunoSEQ multiplex PCR; TCRdb's copy has only in-frame clones and leaves some out. The table lists approximately 330,000 clones, approximately 11% of them singletons. Regarding the study as a whole: Researchers reported that naive, central memory and Treg TCRB repertoires appeared more similar in patients than in healthy donors. Type 1 diabetes patients showed fewer insertions and more deletions at VDJ junctions. Type 1 diabetes patients showed a moderate but significant shortening of TCRB CDR3s in all four CD4+ subsets.

Comment on this clone: Its target is unknown.

Via the markers CD45RO/CCR7/CD25/CD127/CD95/CD27, stem cell-like memory, regulatory, central memory and naive CD4+ cells were sorted. Germline V gene data show CDR1 as SGHAT and CDR2 as FQNNGV. CDR3 length equals 14 residues. V was clipped by 1 base and J by 2 bases, with 7 bases between them. The gene calls are TRBV11-2 and TRBJ2-3, with D possibly matching TRBD1 (5 bases). The sequencing sample was made of naive CD4+ T cells from blood. The receptor's source is a woman between 25 and 40 years old in good health. CDR3 residues: CASSLGQTTDTQYF. As DNA, the CDR3 is TGTGCCAGCAGCTTAGGACAGACCACAGATACGCAGTATTTT.